A selection of T cell receptor beta chains follows, all from one sample in a study of blood T cell repertoires in COVID-19. Clones were read by immunoSEQ multiplex PCR, and TCRdb kept only the in-frame ones, dropping some. The data hold under 75,000 clones, with about nine tenths observed a single time. The specimen was peripheral blood. These receptors were collected from a man between 25 and 39 years old with acute or convalescent COVID-19. Both conserved end residues are part of each CDR3. Each record gives: V gene, CDR3 protein.

>TRBV10-3
CAISDTEQGLNTEAFF
>TRBV3-1/TRBV3-2
CASSPLAGDDTEAFF
>TRBV4-2
CASSQMTFYNEKLFF
>TRBV3-1/TRBV3-2
CASSPRGSLSGANVLTF
>TRBV11-3
CASSLGAGGDTGELFF
>TRBV5-1
CASSLQTSGTGDTQYF
>TRBV4-3
CASSQDQLQGNNSPLHF
>TRBV7-8
CASSYGGPKETQYF
>TRBV18
CASSPPTGLGEKLFF
>TRBV12-3/TRBV12-4
CASRATAGTEAFF
>TRBV2
CASSAGFGEQFF
>TRBV18
CASSPESLAGGARYNEQFF
>TRBV3-1/TRBV3-2
CASSQEGDTEAFF
>TRBV13
CASSSGLAYEQYF
>TRBV7-8
CASRPGDSGNTIYF
>TRBV7-3
CASRSQGMNTEAFF
>TRBV5-4
CASSTGTSGTYNEQFF
>TRBV7-9
CASTGRGSTDTQYF
>TRBV25-1
CASSYGNPGNTIYF
>TRBV5-8
CASSPRTVGGSRGNQPQHF
>TRBV19
CATHSLGQREYPTGELFF
>TRBV19
CASSLSYGYTF
>TRBV4-1
CASRPDRGVGYGYTF